The present T cell receptor beta chain was sequenced within a study of T cells in Graves' hyperthyroidism and ophthalmopathy. General study results and limits: Most thyroid clonotypes with frequency above 0.001 were detected in blood.

Hyperthyroidism was newly diagnosed in patients aged 18 to 65 (duration under 2 months). Clinical symptoms, serum thyroxine, TRAb, thyroid ultrasound and orbital computed tomography established diagnosis. Blood was drawn at first hyperthyroidism diagnosis, before any ophthalmopathy symptoms. Comment on this clonotype: Antigen specificity is unknown.

The V gene lost 3 bases and the J gene lost 5 bases, with 11 bases spanning the gap. The CDR3 consists of 13 residues. CDR1 and CDR2 from the germline V gene are SEHNR and FQNEAQ (reference sequence). RNA transcripts gave rise to amplified TCR beta CDR3 regions. The HTBI primer set was used in a first-round RT-PCR of the TCR CDR3. Each CDR3 protein gets one entry after TCRdb re-called the multiplex PCR reads with MiXCR. The sample lists some 250,000 distinct CDR3 sequences; around 15% were seen once. This TCR came from a woman in her 50s with Graves' hyperthyroidism that later progressed to Graves' ophthalmopathy. Sequencing was carried out using blood. V is TRBV7-9 and J is TRBJ2-7, with D tentatively TRBD1 or TRBD2 (5 bases each). CDR3 nucleotides: TGTGCCAGCAGCTTGTTGGGGGTAGACGAGCAGTACTTC. It yields the protein CASSLLGVDEQYF.